This TCR beta chain was documented in a study of blood T cell repertoires in COVID-19. Overall study context: Both acute and convalescent COVID-19 samples were obtained from the United States, Italy and Spain. PBMCs, B-cell-depleted T cells, or T cells provided the cDNA or gDNA that made up the material.

V was clipped by 3 bases and J by 6 bases, with 15 bases between them. This CDR3 comprises 14 residues. CDR1 SGHRS and CDR2 YFSETQ come from the germline V gene. In the source study's methods: For nucleated cells, counts were estimated from reference gene primer amplification. TCRdb's copy holds only in-frame clones and misses some; the assay was immunoSEQ multiplex PCR. V and J calls and clone size come straight from that table; D and trimming were deduced from the DNA. Among tens of thousands of clones, almost 85% were seen once, and the ten largest hold about 6.9%. This sequence originates from a human donor in a cohort sampled during active COVID-19. The sample consisted of peripheral blood. V usage is TRBV5-1 and J usage is TRBJ1-1; weak D call: TRBD1 (6 bases). DNA of the CDR3: TGCGCCAGCAGCTGGGCGGGGGCGGGTGCTGAAGCTTTCTTT. Translation: CASSWAGAGAEAFF.